This TCR beta chain was retrieved from a study of blood T cell repertoires in COVID-19. The wider study: Italy, Spain and the United States were the sources of the convalescent and acute COVID-19 samples. From T cells, B-cell-depleted T cells, or PBMCs came the material, which was cDNA or gDNA.

Authors' methods: Nucleated cell number was recorded as an estimate derived from reference gene primer amplification. The repertoire was sequenced with immunoSEQ multiplex PCR; TCRdb's copy has only in-frame clones and lacks some. D and trimming were read from the DNA, whereas the V and J calls and clone size are those reported in that table. The data hold about 230,000 clones, with approximately 87% observed a single time. Sequencing was carried out using peripheral blood. The source is a woman aged 70-85 years with active or convalescent COVID-19.

CDR3 region: CASRSEKRTQYF. CDR3 nucleotide sequence: TGTGCCAGCAGATCGGAGAAGAGAACCCAGTACTTC. The rearrangement links TRBV6-5 to TRBJ2-5, with D unclear. The germline V gene has CDR1 MNHEY and CDR2 SVGAGI. The CDR3 is 12 residues long. Trimming cost V 6 bases and J 8 bases, with 13 bases left between them.